These 30 T cell receptor beta chains originate from one sample sequenced in a study of cytomegalovirus exposure and HLA in healthy donors. PCR involved 60 Vbeta and 13 Jbeta primers. Clones were read by immunoSEQ multiplex PCR, and TCRdb kept only the in-frame ones, dropping some. Of 59,000 or so clones listed, over 75% are singletons. Sample: PBMCs. These receptors all come from a female donor in good health and CMV-seronegative.

This chain joins TRBV30 and TRBJ1-1; D is perhaps TRBD1 (5 bases). CDR1 and CDR2 (germline): GTSNPN, SVGIG (reference sequence). V was trimmed by 0 bases and J by 4 bases, leaving 15 bases between them. The CDR3 has 15 residues. In nucleotides, the CDR3 is TGTGCCTGGAGTGTATATGGGGCTTCGGGCACTGAAGCTTTCTTT. Translating gives CAWSVYGASGTEAFF.

There are a few counts of this clone. Different DNA sequences within this sample yield the same CDR3. The rearrangement joins TRBV30 to TRBJ2-5; D may be TRBD1 (7 bases). CDR3 length: 12 amino acids. Trimming took off 3 bases at V and 4 bases at J, with 9 bases between the two ends. CDR1 is GTSNPN and CDR2 is SVGIG in the germline V gene (reference sequence). The CDR3 spells CAWSRGAETQYF. The CDR3 DNA reads as TGTGCCTGGAGCAGGGGGGCAGAGACCCAGTACTTC.

This clone was seen only once. The chain employs TRBV30 and TRBJ1-2, with 7 nucleotides matching TRBD1. Looked up from germline, CDR1 is GTSNPN and CDR2 is SVGIG (reference sequence). This CDR3 has 12 residues. V lost 1 base, J lost 4 bases, and 0 bases stayed unmatched. The CDR3 region is CAWSGTGYGYTF. CDR3 nucleotide sequence: TGTGCCTGGAGTGGGACAGGCTATGGCTACACCTTC.

V is TRBV7-2 and J is TRBJ1-1; perhaps TRBD1 as D (6 bases). V was cut by 5 bases and J by 3 bases, with 19 bases left in between. The CDR3 extends over 16 amino acids. The V gene's germline CDR1 is SGHTA and CDR2 FQGNSA. The CDR3 sequence: CASSPRSRGAHTEAFF. CDR3 DNA: TGTGCCAGCAGCCCACGTTCTCGGGGGGCGCACACTGAAGCTTTCTTT.

The chain joins TRBV6-5 to TRBJ2-1; 10 positions match TRBD2. The CDR3 is 14 residues long. Germline V gives CDR1 MNHEY, CDR2 SVGAGI. The ends lost 6 bases at V and 4 bases at J; junction bases unmatched: 3. The CDR3 nucleotides are TGTGCCAGCAGGGAGCGGGGGGGTTACAATGAGCAGTTCTTC. Translated, it gives CASRERGGYNEQFF.

This sequence joins TRBV2 and TRBJ2-5, with TRBD2 matching over 8 bases. V was pared by 5 bases and J by 3 bases, with 11 bases of the junction left unmatched. This CDR3 has 16 amino acids. Germline CDR1 and CDR2: SNHLY and FYNNEI. CDR3 sequence (DNA): TGTGCCAGCAGTTCACTTTTAGCGGGGATCAAAGAGACCCAGTACTTC. This translates into CASSSLLAGIKETQYF. The variable domain in full, with the rest retrieved from reference TRBV2 and TRBJ2-5, is EPEVTQTPSHQVTQMGQEVILRCVPISNHLYFYWYRQILGQKVEFLVSFYNNEISEKSEIFDDQFSVERPDGSNFTLKIRSTKLEDSAMYFCASSSLLAGIKETQYFGPGTRLLVL.

In DNA form, the CDR3 reads TGTGCCAGCACCCCGTCGGGACAGGGGAGCAATCAGCCCCAGCATTTT. This codes for CASTPSGQGSNQPQHF. The gene calls are TRBV7-2 and TRBJ1-5, with 10 nucleotides matching TRBD1. The germline CDR1 and CDR2 sequences are SGHTA and FQGNSA. Trimming cost V 7 bases and J 1 base; bases outside gene matches: 7. CDR3 size: 16 residues.

This rearrangement joins TRBV11-1 to TRBJ2-3; the D gene is possibly TRBD2 (5 bases). Germline loops: CDR1 SGHAT, CDR2 FQDESV (reference sequence). The CDR3 extends over 13 amino acids. Trimming removed 6 bases at V and 4 bases at J, with 11 bases between. CDR3 region: CASSFSEADTQYF. The CDR3 nucleotides are TGTGCCAGCAGTTTTAGCGAGGCAGATACGCAGTATTTT.

The chain employs TRBV7-3 and TRBJ2-3; TRBD2 matches 9 bases. The V and J ends lost 3 bases and 4 bases, in that order; junction bases with no gene match: 11. This CDR3 is built from 17 residues. The germline CDR1 and CDR2 sequences are SGHTA and FQGTGA. The CDR3, as DNA: TGTGCCAGCAGCTTGGTTGGTAGCGGGAGTGGGGCAGATACGCAGTATTTT. Its protein is CASSLVGSGSGADTQYF.

A few counts support this clone. V usage is TRBV6-5 and J usage is TRBJ2-6; no clear D gene. This CDR3 has 15 amino acids. V lost 5 bases and J 3 bases, leaving 11 bases between the germline ends. Per the germline V gene, CDR1 is MNHEY and CDR2 is SVGAGI. CDR3: CASSRRPGGANVLTF. In DNA, the CDR3 is TGTGCCAGCAGTCGACGTCCGGGTGGGGCCAACGTCCTGACTTTC.

This clone was seen just once. This chain joins TRBV14 and TRBJ2-1; 10 positions match TRBD2. Germline V gene lookup returns CDR1 SGHDN and CDR2 FVKESK. The CDR3 loop spans 19 amino acids. V shed 3 bases and J 8 bases; nucleotides not matched to a gene: 19. The CDR3 DNA reads as TGTGCCAGCAGCCAGGGACGTAGGGCGCTAGCGGGAGCAACGGATGAGCAGTTCTTC. Translated, it gives CASSQGRRALAGATDEQFF.

This clone was counted a few times. The chain employs TRBV14 and TRBJ1-1; D ambiguous. Germline CDR1 reads SGHDN; CDR2 reads FVKESK. The V and J ends lost 4 bases and 7 bases respectively, with 13 bases between them. The CDR3 is 13 residues long. CDR3 nucleotides: TGTGCCAGCAGCCCGCGTCCCAGAGGTGAAGCTTTCTTT. Amino acids: CASSPRPRGEAFF.

The V gene is TRBV7-8, the J gene TRBJ1-1, with D unclear. Germline V lookup: CDR1 SGHVS, CDR2 FQNEAQ. V was trimmed by 1 base and J by 11 bases, leaving 11 bases between them. The CDR3 runs to 12 residues. CDR3 sequence reads: CASSLGGESAFF. DNA for the CDR3: TGTGCCAGCAGCTTAGGTGGGGAGTCTGCTTTCTTT.

J is TRBJ2-7 and V is TRBV7-6, with 9 bases that match TRBD1. This CDR3 is built from 15 residues. V shed 1 base, J shed 1 base, and the junction held 2 bases outside the gene matches. Germline V gene lookup returns CDR1 SGHVS and CDR2 FNYEAQ. This CDR3 is CASSLGTGASYEQYF. The DNA of the CDR3 is TGTGCCAGCAGCTTAGGGACAGGGGCATCCTACGAGCAGTACTTC.

This chain links TRBV9 with TRBJ2-1; the D gene is possibly TRBD1 (5 bases). This CDR3 region has 12 residues. The germline V gene encodes CDR1 SGDLS and CDR2 YYNGEE. The V end lost 5 bases, the J end lost 4 bases, and 7 bases lay between the germline ends. The chain's CDR3 is CASSRQYNEQFF. The CDR3 coding sequence is TGTGCCAGCAGTCGACAGTACAATGAGCAGTTCTTC.

The rearrangement joins TRBV27 to TRBJ1-3, with D unresolved. CDR1 MNHEY and CDR2 SMNVEV come from the germline V gene (reference sequence). The CDR3 is 13 residues long. V was cut by 5 bases and J by 3 bases, with 8 bases left in between. CDR3 DNA sequence: TGTGCCAGCAGTCCAGGACTTGGAAACACCATATATTTT. This codes for CASSPGLGNTIYF.

The chain is built from TRBV7-9 and TRBJ2-5; D possibly corresponds to TRBD2 (6 bases). The CDR3 is 11 amino acids. Trimming took off 8 bases at V and 5 bases at J, with 9 bases between the two ends. Germline-derived CDR1 and CDR2 are SEHNR and FQNEAQ (reference sequence). CDR3 loop: CASVGGETQYF. As DNA, the CDR3 is TGTGCCAGCGTCGGAGGGGAGACCCAGTACTTC.

This chain uses TRBV7-8 with TRBJ2-1, with 7 bases lining up with TRBD2. Germline values: CDR1 SGHVS, CDR2 FQNEAQ. The CDR3 runs 14 residues. V was clipped by 1 base and J by 6 bases; unmatched bases: 3. The CDR3 DNA is TGTGCCAGCAGCTTAGGAAGCGGGGTCAATGAGCAGTTCTTC. Its protein product is CASSLGSGVNEQFF. The full variable domain, with the rest looked up from reference TRBV7-8 and TRBJ2-1, is GAGVSQSPRYKVAKRGQDVALRCDPISGHVSLFWYQQALGQGPEFLTYFQNEAQLDKSGLPSDRFFAERPEGSVSTLKIQRTQQEDSAVYLCASSLGSGVNEQFFGPGTRLTVL.

The gene calls are TRBV7-2 and TRBJ1-3, with TRBD1 as a possible D gene (5 bases). The CDR3 is 16 amino acids. The V end lost 5 bases, the J end lost 0 bases, and 14 bases lay between the germline ends. Germline lookup yields CDR1 SGHTA and CDR2 FQGNSA. In DNA form, the CDR3 reads TGTGCCAGCAGCCAATCGGACACCTACTCTGGAAACACCATATATTTT. It specifies CASSQSDTYSGNTIYF.

This sequence joins TRBV2 and TRBJ2-3, with D unresolved. This CDR3 is built from 12 residues. Germline V gene data show CDR1 as SNHLY and CDR2 as FYNNEI. Trimming removed 8 bases at V and 3 bases at J, with 9 bases between. The DNA of the CDR3 is TGTGCCAGCGGCTTCGTAACAGATACGCAGTATTTT. Encoded protein: CASGFVTDTQYF.

The chain is built from TRBV29-1 and TRBJ2-7; the match to TRBD1 covers 10 bases. The CDR3 runs to 13 residues. V trimming: 8 bases; J trimming: 3 bases; junction bases outside the gene matches: 7. The germline gives CDR1 SQVTM, CDR2 ANQGSEA. CDR3 protein: CSTRQGARYEQYF. In nucleotides, the CDR3 is TGCAGCACCCGACAGGGGGCTCGCTACGAGCAGTACTTC.

The chain carries TRBV21-1 and TRBJ2-7; the table's TRBD1 call for D was not verified on the DNA. TRBV21-1 is recorded as a pseudogene. The CDR3 spans 17 residues. CDR3 in amino acids: CASSNAPPGTGHYEQYF. The CDR3 DNA sequence: TGTGCCAGCAGCAACGCCCCGCCCGGGACAGGGCACTACGAGCAGTACTTC.

The chain combines TRBV7-3 with TRBJ2-1; the match to TRBD2 covers 9 bases. The germline gives CDR1 SGHTA, CDR2 FQGTGA. The CDR3 has 16 amino acids. V lost 0 bases, J lost 7 bases, and 7 bases stayed unmatched. CDR3: CASSLTGGGARNEQFF. CDR3 nucleotides: TGTGCCAGCAGCTTAACGGGCGGGGGGGCCCGGAATGAGCAGTTCTTC.

The chain has TRBV6-5 and TRBJ1-6; no clear D. The V gene's germline CDR1 is MNHEY and CDR2 SVGAGI. This CDR3 contains 13 residues. V lost 6 bases and J 7 bases, leaving 10 bases between the germline ends. The CDR3 DNA reads as TGTGCCAGCAGCCGGGTGGCCAATTCACCCCTCCACTTT. Its protein is CASSRVANSPLHF.

This clone was observed a single time. The chain employs TRBV23-1 and TRBJ1-5, with D possibly TRBD1 on 5 matching bases. TRBV23-1 is placed among ORFs of uncertain function. The CDR3 has 16 residues. Trimming stripped 4 bases from V and 5 bases from J, with 18 bases between. Written as DNA, the CDR3 is TGCGCCAGCAGTCCCCCCCCAGGCAGGGAGGATCAGCCCCAGCATTTT. This gives the protein CASSPPPGREDQPQHF.

The chain uses TRBV28 and TRBJ1-1; maybe TRBD1 (5 bases). The CDR3 is 14 amino acids. Germline assignment: CDR1 MDHEN and CDR2 SYDVKM. V was pared by 2 bases and J by 5 bases, with 12 bases between. CDR3 coding DNA: TGTGCCAGCAGTTTACGGGGGGTTGGAACTGAAGCTTTCTTT. It translates to CASSLRGVGTEAFF.

This clone was counted a single time. The chain recombines TRBV5-6 with TRBJ1-1; a weak D match, TRBD1 (6 bases). V shed 4 bases and J shed 2 bases, with 18 bases lying between them. This CDR3 has 16 amino acids. CDR1 is SGHDT and CDR2 is YYEEEE in the germline V gene. CDR3 bases: TGTGCCAGCAGCCCCTTAGACAGGCTACTTAACACTGAAGCTTTCTTT. Translation gives CASSPLDRLLNTEAFF.

This chain connects TRBV2 to TRBJ1-1; the D is unclear. Trimming took off 3 bases at V and 0 bases at J, with 11 bases between the two ends. CDR1 is SNHLY and CDR2 is FYNNEI in the germline V gene. This CDR3 spans 15 amino acids. DNA for the CDR3: TGTGCCAGCAGTGAGGAGGGCCTGCTGAACACTGAAGCTTTCTTT. Translation gives CASSEEGLLNTEAFF.

V gene TRBV27 combines with J gene TRBJ1-1; 7 positions match TRBD1. Germline lookup yields CDR1 MNHEY and CDR2 SMNVEV (reference sequence). There are 13 residues in the CDR3. V was clipped by 2 bases and J by 5 bases; unmatched bases: 2. The CDR3 nucleotides are TGTGCCAGCAGTTTAGACAGGGCAACTGAAGCTTTCTTT. Encoded protein: CASSLDRATEAFF.

This sequence joins TRBV30 and TRBJ1-1; 9 bases agree with TRBD1. The CDR3 sequence is 13 residues long. Germline V gives CDR1 GTSNPN, CDR2 SVGIG (reference sequence). Losses at the gene ends were 3 bases for V and 7 bases for J; bases not matched to a gene: 6. The CDR3 loop is CAWSRQGVSEAFF. In DNA form, the CDR3 reads TGTGCCTGGAGCAGACAGGGGGTGAGTGAAGCTTTCTTT.